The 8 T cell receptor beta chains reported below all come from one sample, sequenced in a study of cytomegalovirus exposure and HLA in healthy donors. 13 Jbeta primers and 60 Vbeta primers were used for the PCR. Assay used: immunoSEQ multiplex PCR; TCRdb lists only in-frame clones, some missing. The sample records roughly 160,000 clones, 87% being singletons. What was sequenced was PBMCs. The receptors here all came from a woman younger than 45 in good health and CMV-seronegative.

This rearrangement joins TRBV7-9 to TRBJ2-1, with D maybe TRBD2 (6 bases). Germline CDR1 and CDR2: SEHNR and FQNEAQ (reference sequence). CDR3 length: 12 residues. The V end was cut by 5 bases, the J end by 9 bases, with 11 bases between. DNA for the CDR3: TGTGCCAGCAGCCACCTGGGGGGTGAGCAGTTCTTC. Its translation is CASSHLGGEQFF.

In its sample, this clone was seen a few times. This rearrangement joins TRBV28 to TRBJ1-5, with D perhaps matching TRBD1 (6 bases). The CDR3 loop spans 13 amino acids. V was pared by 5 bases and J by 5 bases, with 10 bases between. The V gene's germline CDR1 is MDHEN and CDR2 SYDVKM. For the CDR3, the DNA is TGTGCCAGCAGTCCCCAGGGGTATCAGCCCCAGCATTTT. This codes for CASSPQGYQPQHF.

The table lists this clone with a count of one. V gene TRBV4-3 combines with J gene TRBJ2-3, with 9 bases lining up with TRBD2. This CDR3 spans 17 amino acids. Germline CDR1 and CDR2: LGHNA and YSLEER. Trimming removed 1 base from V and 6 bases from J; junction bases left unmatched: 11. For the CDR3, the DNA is TGCGCCAGCAGCCAAGGGGCGGCGGGGGGGGTCAGGGATACGCAGTATTTT. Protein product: CASSQGAAGGVRDTQYF.

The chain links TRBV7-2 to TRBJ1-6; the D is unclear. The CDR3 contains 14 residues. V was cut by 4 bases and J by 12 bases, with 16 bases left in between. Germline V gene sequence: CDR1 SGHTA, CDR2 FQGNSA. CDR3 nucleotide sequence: TGTGCCAGCAGCTCCGAGGGCGGATTGGTACCCCTCCACTTT. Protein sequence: CASSSEGGLVPLHF.

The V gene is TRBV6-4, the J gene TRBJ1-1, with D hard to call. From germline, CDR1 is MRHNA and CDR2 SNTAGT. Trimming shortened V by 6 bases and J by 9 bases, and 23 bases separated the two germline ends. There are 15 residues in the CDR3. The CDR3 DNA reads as TGTGCCAGCAGCGCCAGCGGGCAGGCCGCTTCGAAAGCTTTCTTT. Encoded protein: CASSASGQAASKAFF.

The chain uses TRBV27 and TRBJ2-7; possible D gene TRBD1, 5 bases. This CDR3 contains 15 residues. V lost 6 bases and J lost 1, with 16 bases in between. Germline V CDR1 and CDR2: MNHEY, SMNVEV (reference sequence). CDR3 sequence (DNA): TGTGCCAGCAGCCCCGCAGGGTTAAGTTCCTACGAGCAGTACTTC. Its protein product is CASSPAGLSSYEQYF.

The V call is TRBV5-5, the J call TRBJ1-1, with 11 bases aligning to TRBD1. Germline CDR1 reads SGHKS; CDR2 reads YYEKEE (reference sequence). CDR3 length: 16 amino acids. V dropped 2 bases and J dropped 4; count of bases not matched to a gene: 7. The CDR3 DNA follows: TGTGCCAGCAGCTTCCTGTCCGGGACAGGGGGCACTGAAGCTTTCTTT. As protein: CASSFLSGTGGTEAFF.

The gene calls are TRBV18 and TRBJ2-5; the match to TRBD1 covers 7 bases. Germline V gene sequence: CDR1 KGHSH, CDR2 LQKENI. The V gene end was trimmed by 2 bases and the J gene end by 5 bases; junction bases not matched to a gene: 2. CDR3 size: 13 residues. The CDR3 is CASSPNRGETQYF. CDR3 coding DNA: TGTGCCAGCTCACCAAACAGGGGCGAGACCCAGTACTTC.